This T cell receptor (beta chain) was recorded in a study of radiation and T cells in renal cell carcinoma. Study context: Nephrectomy followed 15 Gy stereotactic body radiation by 4 weeks.

Points on this clone: Antigen unknown.

Study-level points and caveats: From baseline, blood top tumor clonotypes peaked at 2 weeks post-radiation. No pretreatment tumor biopsies were available for baseline clonotypes.

The germline gives CDR1 SGHRS, CDR2 YFSETQ. Unmatched junction bases numbered 3, after V lost 4 bases and J lost 1 base. This CDR3 has 16 residues. Time point given: baseline pretreatment blood. Treatment denoted: 15 Gy SBRT to primary tumor, nephrectomy 4 weeks later. After SBRT, blood was collected at 2 and 4 weeks, plus baseline. The method was immunoSEQ multiplex PCR; TCRdb's version includes in-frame clones alone and lacks a portion of them. The sample carries around 160,000 clones, around 89% recorded once. The sequence came from a woman aged 70 to 79 with renal cell carcinoma. The gene calls are TRBV5-1 and TRBJ2-5; 14 bases are shared with TRBD2. Sample: blood, taken from a patient whose treatment included radiotherapy and nephrectomy. In DNA, the CDR3 is TGCGCCAGCAGCCCGGGGACTAGCGGGGGCCAAGAGACCCAGTACTTC. Translating gives CASSPGTSGGQETQYF.